Included here is one T cell receptor beta chain sequence, with context. Its antigen remains unidentified. The CDR3 runs 15 residues. Germline values: CDR1 MGHRA, CDR2 YSYEKL. The V and J ends lost 0 bases and 8 bases respectively, with 16 bases between them. The data were obtained in a study of cytomegalovirus exposure and HLA in healthy donors. Findings and caveats of the study: When analyzed later, a missense DCLRE1C variant was found to be linked to TCR beta V- and J-gene trimming. In most subjects, TCR beta sequences reportedly gave accurate predictions of HLA-A and HLA-B alleles. Fewer N-insertions (relative to the approximately 700-donor mean) were reportedly seen in an Asian-associated ancestry cluster in a later analysis. The study carried out a later analysis of TCR beta sequences. It associated 15,000 to 20,000 of them with specific HLA alleles at a false discovery rate of 0.05.

Both 60 Vbeta primers and 13 Jbeta primers went into the PCR. The repertoire was sequenced with immunoSEQ multiplex PCR; TCRdb's copy has only in-frame clones and lacks some. The sample has about 150,000 clones, approximately 80% seen once. This receptor was obtained from a man aged 18 to 30 in good health and CMV-seronegative. This chain uses TRBV4-1 with TRBJ1-2; maybe TRBD1 (6 bases). The sample consisted of PBMCs. This chain's CDR3 is CASSQDRAGDRGYTF. CDR3 nucleotide sequence: TGCGCCAGCAGCCAAGATCGGGCAGGGGACCGAGGCTACACCTTC.